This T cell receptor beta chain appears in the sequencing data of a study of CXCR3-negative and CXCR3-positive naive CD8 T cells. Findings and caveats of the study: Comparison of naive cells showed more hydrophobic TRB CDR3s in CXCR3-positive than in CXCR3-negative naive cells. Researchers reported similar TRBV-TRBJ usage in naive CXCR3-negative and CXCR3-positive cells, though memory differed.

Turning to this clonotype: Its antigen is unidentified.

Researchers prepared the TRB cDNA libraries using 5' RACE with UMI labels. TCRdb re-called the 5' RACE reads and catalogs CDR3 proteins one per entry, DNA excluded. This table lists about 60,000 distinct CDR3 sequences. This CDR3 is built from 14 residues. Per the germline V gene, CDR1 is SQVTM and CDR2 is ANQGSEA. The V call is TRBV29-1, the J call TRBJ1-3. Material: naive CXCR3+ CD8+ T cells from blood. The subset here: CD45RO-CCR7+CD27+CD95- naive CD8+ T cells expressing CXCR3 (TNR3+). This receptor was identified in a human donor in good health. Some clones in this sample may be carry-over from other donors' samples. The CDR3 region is CSAAVAGQGNTIYF.